The present T cell receptor (beta chain) was sequenced within a study of T-cell reconstitution after alpha-beta-depleted transplantation in children (dated by TCRdb to 2016 to 2018). In the study overall: T-cell immune reconstitution after TCRalphabeta/CD19-depleted allogeneic hematopoietic cell transplantation in children was quantitatively tracked in the study by means of TCR repertoire profiling. General conclusions and limits of the study: Over the following months the frequencies of hyperexpanded clones went down, and after one year T-cell counts and TCRbeta diversity were mostly credited to newly produced T cells. In some patients, the high TCRbeta diversity seen at day 60 was put down to recipient T cells and intrathymic progenitors that had survived conditioning. About two months after transplant, the apparently early recovery of alphabetaT-cell counts reportedly depended on just several hundred clones that had expanded rapidly and came from non-depleted graft cells.

This clonotype was found many times. Its antigen remains undetermined. It has no much larger one-base neighbor in the sample; base qualities were not kept. Library prep was done by PCR. These reads were obtained on an Illumina HiSeq 2500. TCR library preparation used molecular barcoding, with unique molecular identifiers applied to normalize quantification of the TCRbeta repertoire. In-frame beta chains were kept once TCRdb had trimmed the public reads at Q25 with fastp and called clones with MiXCR. Every entry covers one CDR3 protein and lists the most common genes and DNA from its rows. This sample lists about 830,000 distinct CDR3 sequences; roughly 16% were detected once. The ten biggest clones cover about 4.6% of the sample. The germline V gene (reference sequence) yields LGHDT for CDR1 and YNNKEL for CDR2. V lost 0 bases and J lost 2 bases, and the count of bases not matched to a germline gene is 4. From its cysteine to its phenylalanine, the CDR3 spans 17 amino acids. Only the CDR3 DNA is retained, 51 bases long and in frame from the first base.

The treatment or condition label here, explained by the study, means: allogeneic hematopoietic cell transplantation with graft depleted of TCRalphabeta T cells and CD19 B cells. The transplant recipients were children given TCRalphabeta/CD19-depleted allogeneic hematopoietic cell grafts. The TCR was taken from a male patient aged 10 to 17 who had a stem cell transplant for acute lymphoblastic leukemia, so the T cells may come from the graft donor. The chain is assembled from TRBV3-1 and TRBJ2-1, and 10 junction bases match TRBD2. The sequencing used PBMCs, mostly from graft donor cells, collected 360 days after TCRalphabeta/CD19-depleted stem cell transplant. The bases are TGTGCCAGCAGCCAAGATAGCCTAGCGGGAGCCTACAATGAGCAGTTCTTC. Translation gives CASSQDSLAGAYNEQFF.